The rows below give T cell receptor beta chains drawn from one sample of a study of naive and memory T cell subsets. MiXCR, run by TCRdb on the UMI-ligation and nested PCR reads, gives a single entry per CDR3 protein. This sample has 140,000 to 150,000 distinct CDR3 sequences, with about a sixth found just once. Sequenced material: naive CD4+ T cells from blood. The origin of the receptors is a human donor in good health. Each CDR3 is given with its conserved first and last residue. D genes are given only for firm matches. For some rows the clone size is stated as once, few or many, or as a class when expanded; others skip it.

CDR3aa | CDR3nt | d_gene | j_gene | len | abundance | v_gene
CASSPSRRLAVGHEQYF | TGTGCCAGCAGCCCGAGTCGCCGGCTAGCGGTGGGGCACGAGCAGTACTTC | TRBD2 | TRBJ2-7 | 17 | - | TRBV7-2
CASSFRGGNQPQHF | TGTGCCAGCAGTTTTCGGGGAGGCAATCAGCCCCAGCATTTT | - | TRBJ1-5 | 14 | - | TRBV6-6
CAWSTRQTQYF | TGTGCCTGGAGTACGCGGCAGACCCAGTACTTC | - | TRBJ2-5 | 11 | - | TRBV30
CARARTPVAGDTQYF | TGTGCCAGGGCCCGGACTCCCGTGGCCGGCGATACGCAGTATTTT | - | TRBJ2-3 | 15 | many | TRBV2
CASRPGTGDWRAKNIQYF | TGTGCCAGCAGACCCGGGACAGGGGATTGGAGAGCCAAAAACATTCAGTACTTC | TRBD1 | TRBJ2-4 | 18 | - | TRBV6-6
CASIRPGHANTEAFF | TGTGCCAGCATTAGGCCAGGCCATGCAAACACTGAAGCTTTCTTT | - | TRBJ1-1 | 15 | - | TRBV12-3/TRBV12-4
CAWSVLGRWNTGELFF | TGTGCCTGGAGTGTACTGGGCAGGTGGAACACCGGGGAGCTGTTTTTT | - | TRBJ2-2 | 16 | few | TRBV30
CATSDPSGSNEQFF | TGTGCCACCAGTGACCCTAGCGGGAGCAATGAGCAGTTCTTC | TRBD2 | TRBJ2-1 | 14 | - | TRBV24-1
CSASETVKDTQYF | TGCAGTGCTAGCGAGACAGTGAAAGATACGCAGTATTTT | - | TRBJ2-3 | 13 | - | TRBV20-1
CAGSRRTNSPLHF | TGTGCCGGCAGTCGACGGACAAATTCACCCCTCCACTTT | - | TRBJ1-6 | 13 | - | TRBV25-1
CSARSSGSYPIYNEQFF | TGCAGTGCTAGAAGTTCCGGGAGTTATCCCATCTACAATGAGCAGTTCTTC | - | TRBJ2-1 | 17 | few | TRBV20-1
CASSESYRDRSLQETQYF | TGTGCCAGCAGTGAATCCTACCGGGACAGGAGTCTCCAAGAGACCCAGTACTTC | TRBD1 | TRBJ2-5 | 18 | few | TRBV27
CASSPITDTQYF | TGTGCCAGCAGCCCTATCACAGATACGCAGTATTTT | - | TRBJ2-3 | 12 | few | TRBV9
CASRCPLLASTDTQYF | TGTGCCAGCAGATGCCCTTTACTTGCTAGCACAGATACGCAGTATTTT | - | TRBJ2-3 | 16 | - | TRBV5-6
CASSLNPGQGGLGAFF | TGTGCCAGCAGCTTAAACCCCGGACAGGGAGGCTTGGGAGCTTTCTTT | TRBD1 | TRBJ1-1 | 16 | once | TRBV7-8
CASSIEETQYF | TGTGCCAGCAGCATCGAAGAGACCCAGTACTTC | - | TRBJ2-5 | 11 | - | TRBV4-2
CASSLDLASQHF | TGTGCCAGCAGCCTAGATTTGGCTTCCCAGCATTTT | - | TRBJ1-5 | 12 | many | TRBV12-3/TRBV12-4
CSAAPLIGISTNEKLFF | TGCAGTGCTGCCCCCCTTATTGGAATTTCAACTAATGAAAAACTGTTTTTT | - | TRBJ1-4 | 17 | few | TRBV20-1
CASSYRQGANEQFF | TGTGCCAGCAGTTATAGACAGGGGGCGAATGAGCAGTTCTTC | TRBD1 | TRBJ2-1 | 14 | few | TRBV7-2
CSVKGPGEGDTQYF | TGCAGCGTCAAAGGCCCAGGGGAAGGCGATACGCAGTATTTT | - | TRBJ2-3 | 14 | - | TRBV29-1
CSARLGLAAEETQYF | TGCAGTGCTAGATTGGGGCTAGCTGCCGAAGAGACCCAGTACTTC | - | TRBJ2-5 | 15 | - | TRBV20-1
CASSFSTGHNSPLHF | TGTGCCAGCAGTTTCTCGACAGGACATAATTCACCCCTCCACTTT | - | TRBJ1-6 | 15 | few | TRBV28
CASSLLGGGANVLTF | TGTGCCAGCAGCTTACTCGGCGGCGGGGCCAACGTCCTGACTTTC | - | TRBJ2-6 | 15 | few | TRBV7-9
CASSDRGRATGELFF | TGTGCCAGTAGCGATCGGGGGAGGGCCACCGGGGAGCTGTTTTTT | TRBD2 | TRBJ2-2 | 15 | few | TRBV19
CASMGWSSYEQYF | TGTGCCAGCATGGGGTGGAGCTCCTACGAGCAGTACTTC | - | TRBJ2-7 | 13 | - | TRBV6-1
CASSPRRDNSPLHF | TGTGCCAGCAGCCCCAGGCGTGACAATTCACCCCTCCACTTT | - | TRBJ1-6 | 14 | - | TRBV5-6
CASSQVLGKWTEAFF | TGTGCCAGCAGCCAAGTTTTGGGGAAATGGACTGAAGCTTTCTTT | - | TRBJ1-1 | 15 | - | TRBV14
CASSLADRDNSPLHF | TGTGCCAGCAGTTTAGCAGACAGGGACAATTCACCCCTCCACTTT | TRBD1 | TRBJ1-6 | 15 | few | TRBV12-3/TRBV12-4
CASGLGQGAAYNEQFF | TGTGCTAGTGGTTTGGGTCAGGGGGCAGCCTACAATGAGCAGTTCTTC | TRBD1 | TRBJ2-1 | 16 | few | TRBV12-5
CASSPPAGTSEKLFF | TGCGCCAGCAGCCCCCCGGCAGGGACGAGTGAAAAACTGTTTTTT | - | TRBJ1-4 | 15 | few | TRBV4-1
CASSLAGGGVYNEQFF | TGTGCCAGCAGCTTAGCTGGGGGCGGGGTTTACAATGAGCAGTTCTTC | - | TRBJ2-1 | 16 | - | TRBV11-2
CASSLALAKNIQYF | TGTGCCAGCAGTCTCGCTCTAGCCAAAAACATTCAGTACTTC | - | TRBJ2-4 | 14 | few | TRBV6-2/TRBV6-3
CAIGRDGGEGKLFF | TGTGCCATCGGTCGGGACGGCGGAGAGGGAAAACTGTTTTTT | - | TRBJ1-4 | 14 | - | TRBV10-3
CASSFGRPPGGGADTQYF | TGCGCCAGCAGTTTTGGACGGCCTCCAGGCGGCGGGGCAGATACGCAGTATTTT | - | TRBJ2-3 | 18 | - | TRBV10-2
CASSKEGLDNEQFF | TGTGCCAGTAGTAAGGAGGGCCTTGACAATGAGCAGTTCTTC | - | TRBJ2-1 | 14 | - | TRBV19
CASAPRQVSYNEQFF | TGTGCCAGCGCCCCTCGACAGGTGAGCTACAATGAGCAGTTCTTC | - | TRBJ2-1 | 15 | few | TRBV27
CAIDSNHTIYEQYF | TGTGCCATAGACAGCAACCATACAATCTACGAGCAGTACTTC | - | TRBJ2-7 | 14 | - | TRBV2
CSVDAAGQGAGNGYTF | TGCAGCGTTGATGCGGCGGGACAGGGGGCGGGCAATGGCTACACCTTC | TRBD1 | TRBJ1-2 | 16 | few | TRBV29-1
CASSTQDGTYNEQFF | TGTGCCAGCAGTACCCAGGATGGGACTTACAATGAGCAGTTCTTC | - | TRBJ2-1 | 15 | - | TRBV12-3/TRBV12-4
CASRVLGQNYGYTF | TGTGCCAGTAGGGTCCTCGGACAGAACTATGGCTACACCTTC | - | TRBJ1-2 | 14 | few | TRBV19